The text below deals with one TCR beta chain. What it binds is not known. The sample is drawn from a study of T cell repertoires in cytomegalovirus infection. Across the study: Peptides in the study included HLA-C-restricted and HLA-B-restricted CMV epitopes. A matching HLA type, together with CMV infection, was signaled by public TCR beta signatures. Whole-study results and caveats: Summed frequency of shared TCR beta families picked out CMV carriers who also had the relevant HLA.

TCRdb reprocessed the reads with MiXCR, giving one entry per CDR3 protein. The sample shows more than 250,000 distinct CDR3 sequences, just under 25% of them seen only once. V was cut by 0 bases and J by 8 bases, with 7 bases left in between. The V gene's germline CDR1 is SGHAT and CDR2 FQNNGV. The CDR3 covers 12 residues. The specimen comprised cultured PBMCs, sampled from culture after CMV antigen stimulation. This TCR derives from a human donor in good health (CMV status not recorded). Some clones in this sample may be carry-over from other donors' samples. The chain uses TRBV11-2 and TRBJ1-1; the D is unclear. The CDR3 protein is CASSLDGREAFF. The CDR3 nucleotides are TGTGCCAGCAGCTTAGATGGCCGGGAAGCTTTCTTT. The full variable domain, in which reference TRBV11-2 and TRBJ1-1 provide the parts outside the CDR3, is EAGVAQSPRYKIIEKRQSVAFWCNPISGHATLYWYQQILGQGPKLLIQFQNNGVVDDSQLPKDRFSAERLKGVDSTLKIQPAKLEDSAVYLCASSLDGREAFFGQGTRLTVV.